This T cell receptor beta chain was sequenced in a study of CD8+CD57+ T cells in acquired aplastic anemia. Patients included in sequencing had previously demonstrated CD8+CD57+ cell expansion by flow cytometry. Patient blood was sampled before any therapy had been received. The template used for profiling TCR beta VDJ and CDR3 was genomic DNA. MiXCR, applied by TCRdb to the reads, yields one record per CDR3 protein. Among about 200,000 distinct CDR3 sequences listed, less than 75% were seen once. Germline V lookup: CDR1 SNHLY, CDR2 FYNNEI. Trimming cost V 7 bases and J 3 bases, with 10 bases left between them. CDR3 length equals 13 residues.

The sequenced sample consisted of sorted CD4+, CD8+, or CD8+CD57+ T cells (not recorded which) from PBMCs. The sequence came from a human donor with aplastic anemia. J is TRBJ1-5 and V is TRBV2; the D gene is possibly TRBD1 (5 bases). DNA of the CDR3: TGTGCCAGCACCCAGGGCGACAATCAGCCCCAGCATTTT. As protein: CASTQGDNQPQHF.